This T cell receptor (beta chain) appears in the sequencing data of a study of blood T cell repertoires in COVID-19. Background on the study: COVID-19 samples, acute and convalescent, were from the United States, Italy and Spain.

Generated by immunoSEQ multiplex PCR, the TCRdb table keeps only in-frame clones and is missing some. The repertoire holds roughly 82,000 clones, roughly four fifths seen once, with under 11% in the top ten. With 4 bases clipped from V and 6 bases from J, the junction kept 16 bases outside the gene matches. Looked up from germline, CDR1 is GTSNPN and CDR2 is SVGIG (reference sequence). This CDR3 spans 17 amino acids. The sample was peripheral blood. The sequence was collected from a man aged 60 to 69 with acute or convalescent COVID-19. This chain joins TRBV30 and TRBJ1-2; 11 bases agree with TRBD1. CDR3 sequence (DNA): TGTGCCTGGACGCACCCCGGGACAGGGGGTATAGTCGATGGCTACACCTTC. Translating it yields CAWTHPGTGGIVDGYTF.